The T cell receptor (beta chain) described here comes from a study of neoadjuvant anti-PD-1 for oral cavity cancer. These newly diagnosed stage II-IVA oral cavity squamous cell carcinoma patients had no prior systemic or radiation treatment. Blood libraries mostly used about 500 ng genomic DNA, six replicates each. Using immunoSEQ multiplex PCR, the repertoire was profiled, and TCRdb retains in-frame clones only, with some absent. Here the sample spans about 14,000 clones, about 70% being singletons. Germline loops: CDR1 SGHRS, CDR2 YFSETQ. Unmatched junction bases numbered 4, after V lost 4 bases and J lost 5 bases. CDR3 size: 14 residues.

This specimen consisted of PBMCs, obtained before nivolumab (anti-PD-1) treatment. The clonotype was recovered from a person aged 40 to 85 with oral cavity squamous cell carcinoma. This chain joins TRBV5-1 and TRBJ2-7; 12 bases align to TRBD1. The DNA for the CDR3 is TGCGCCAGCAGCCGGGGACAGGGGGCTGACGAGCAGTACTTC. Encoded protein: CASSRGQGADEQYF.